This TCR beta chain was retrieved from a study of cytomegalovirus exposure and HLA in healthy donors. On the study more broadly: The Caucasian-associated ancestry cluster contained approximately 81% of the 300 to 450 genotyped donors.

The CDR3 has 15 amino acids. The V end was cut by 0 bases, the J end by 14 bases, with 19 bases between. Germline CDR1 LNHDA, CDR2 SQIVND (reference sequence). A multiplex PCR was run with 60 Vbeta primers and 13 Jbeta primers. Authors' processing steps: Counted up in a later analysis, unique TCR beta chains came to about 80 million, with around 11 million shared. Sequenced by immunoSEQ multiplex PCR; TCRdb stores in-frame clones only, minus some. The V and J calls and clone size were taken over from that table, and D and trimming were inferred from the DNA. Of 130,000 or so clones listed, approximately 77% are singletons.

What was sequenced was PBMCs. V is TRBV19 and J is TRBJ1-4; possibly TRBD1 for D (5 bases). This clonotype was obtained from a young man in good health and CMV-seronegative. The CDR3 loop is CASSIETAGPKYLFF. The CDR3 DNA is TGTGCCAGTAGTATAGAGACCGCGGGGCCCAAATATCTGTTTTTT.